The present entry profiles one T cell receptor beta chain with its context. Its antigen is still unknown. Per-nucleotide qualities are absent, and no much larger clonotype sits a single base away. Total RNA and DNA were co-extracted from about 19-30 mg of bulk tissue with the AllPrep DNA/RNA mini kit, without cell sorting. Surgical resection was performed in China between 2015 and early 2016 on five or six patients with histopathologically diagnosed primary liver carcinoma. Chronic HBV infection was present in the patients, and the patients were treatment-naive at sampling. Each tumor was sampled at five spatially separated regions: the superior, inferior, left-lateral and right-lateral poles and the tumor centre. Histological examination found more than 75% viable tumor cells in every tumor sample. Fresh tumor and adjacent tissue pieces were bisected; one half was stored in RNAlater at -80°C, the other sent for histology.

The sample belongs to a study of tumor-infiltrating lymphocytes in primary liver carcinoma (TCRdb year 2017). Background on the whole study: Of the five patients (three men and two women, aged 30 to 69 years), four had hepatocellular carcinoma and one had combined HCC and intrahepatic cholangiocarcinoma. The five patients had tumors of stage T1-T3 N0M0, with maximum diameters ranging from roughly 4.2 to 10 cm. Samples yielded roughly 3.5 to 8 million productive TCRbeta reads; read depth did not differ significantly between tissue types. TCRbeta repertoire sequencing, expression microarrays and whole-exome sequencing were combined in the study across five regions of each liver tumor, with adjacent normal tissue and blood also included. TCRbeta repertoire sequencing covered 35 specimens from 5 patients: around 25 tumor regions, 5 adjacent noncancerous liver tissues and 5 peripheral blood samples. To link TCRbeta repertoire diversity with the local molecular phenotype, the roughly 27 tumor region samples were profiled using Agilent mRNA microarrays. Repertoires from technical replicates were highly reproducible, with mean shared-clone rates roughly 0.89 and correlation coefficients above 0.98.

Starting from 450 to 500 ng total RNA, TCRbeta-specific cDNA was produced by reverse transcription with a constant-region primer and ProtoScript II reverse transcriptase. TCRbeta libraries were built with three nested multiplex PCR rounds, a slightly modified ARM-PCR procedure. Each of the first two PCR rounds ran for about 10 cycles and used multiplex TRBV1-TRBV30 forward primers together with a Cbeta reverse primer. Sample barcodes and Illumina adapters were added in a final 25-cycle PCR using Deep VentR polymerase. Before sequencing, amplicons between 200 and 500 bp were purified from gel using a QIAquick gel extraction kit. An Illumina HiSeq 2500 was used to sequence the TCRbeta amplicons with 250-bp paired-end reads. In the paper's pipeline: Quality trimming of reads was performed with Trimmomatic v0.33, and paired reads were merged with FLASH v1.2.11 so that full CDR3 sequences could be recovered. V, D and J germline segments were assigned to the rearranged TCRbeta sequences using MiGEC v1.2.1b. Clonotype statistics, along with Shannon-Wiener diversity indices, were calculated using VDJtools v1.0.0. Except for diversity analysis, only each sample's 250 most abundant clonotypes were used in subsequent analyses to reduce sampling bias. TCRdb handled the public reads itself, with Q25 trimming in fastp and clone calling in MiXCR, and kept productive beta chains. When rows share a CDR3 protein, they turn into one entry using the most common DNA and genes. The V and J calls were not made by the authors but by TCRdb's processing. For this sample there are fewer than 200,000 distinct CDR3 sequences; approximately 86% appear just once. Of the sample, about a sixth is held by the ten largest clones.

On the study overall, not on this receptor specifically: The top 250 clones made up a significantly larger repertoire fraction in tumors than in blood (p = 0.039). Pairs of tumor regions showed greater repertoire overlap (mean about 35%) than tumor-adjacent pairs (17%) or tumor-blood pairs (approximately 15%), which is consistent with antigen-driven expansion. Because only the TCR beta chain was sequenced and unpaired alpha chains were not captured, true repertoire diversity is likely underestimated. Just about 8-25% of top clones turned up in all five regions of a tumor, which suggests spatial heterogeneity among tumor-infiltrating T cells. Only a few patients were included in the study, and the authors note that the findings should be validated in a larger study. Comparison of CD4+ and CD8+ T cell repertoires was precluded by the use of bulk unsorted samples.

CDR1 is given as SGHNT and CDR2 as YENEEA, both from the germline V gene. From its cysteine to its phenylalanine, the CDR3 spans 17 amino acids. Just the 51-base CDR3 DNA is kept, in frame starting at base 1. The trim is 9 bases for V and 3 bases for J, with a gap of 25 bases between the germline ends. Sequenced: tumor tissue from primary liver carcinoma. The sequence was obtained from a man aged 40-49 years with primary liver carcinoma and hepatitis B virus infection. The rearrangement combines TRBV11-3 with TRBJ2-3; the D assignment is uncertain and may be TRBD1 or TRBD2, with 5 bases supporting each. The nucleotide sequence is given as TGTGCCAGTAGCCCCGAGACTGGGTATGGGACGACAGATACGCAGTATTTT. Its protein reads: CASSPETGYGTTDTQYF.